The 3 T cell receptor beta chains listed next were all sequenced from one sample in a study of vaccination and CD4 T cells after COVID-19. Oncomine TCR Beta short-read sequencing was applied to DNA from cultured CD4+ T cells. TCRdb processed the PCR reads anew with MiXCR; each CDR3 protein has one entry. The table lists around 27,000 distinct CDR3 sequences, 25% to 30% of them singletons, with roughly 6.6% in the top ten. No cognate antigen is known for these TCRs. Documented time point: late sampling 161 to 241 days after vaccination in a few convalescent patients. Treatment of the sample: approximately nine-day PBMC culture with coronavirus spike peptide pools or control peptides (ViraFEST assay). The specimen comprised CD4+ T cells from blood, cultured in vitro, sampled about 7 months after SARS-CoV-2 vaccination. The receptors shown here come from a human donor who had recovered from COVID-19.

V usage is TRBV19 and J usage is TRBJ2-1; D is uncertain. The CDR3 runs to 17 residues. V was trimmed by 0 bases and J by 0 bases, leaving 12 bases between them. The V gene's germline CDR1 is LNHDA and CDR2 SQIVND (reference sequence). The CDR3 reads CASSIDPLGPSYNEQFF. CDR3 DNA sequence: TGTGCCAGTAGTATAGATCCCTTGGGCCCCTCCTACAATGAGCAGTTCTTC.

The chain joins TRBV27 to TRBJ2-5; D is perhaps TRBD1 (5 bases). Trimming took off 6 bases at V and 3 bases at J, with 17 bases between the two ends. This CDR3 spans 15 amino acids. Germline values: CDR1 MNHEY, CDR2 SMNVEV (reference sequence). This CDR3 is CASSLTLGREETQYF. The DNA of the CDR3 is TGTGCCAGCAGCCTCACTCTGGGCAGGGAAGAGACCCAGTACTTC.

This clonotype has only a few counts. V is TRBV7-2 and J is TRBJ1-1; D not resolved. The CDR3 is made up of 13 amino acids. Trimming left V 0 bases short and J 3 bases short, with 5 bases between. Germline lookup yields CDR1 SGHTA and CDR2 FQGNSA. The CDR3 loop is CASSLAEYTEAFF. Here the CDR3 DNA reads TGTGCCAGCAGCTTAGCAGAATACACTGAAGCTTTCTTT. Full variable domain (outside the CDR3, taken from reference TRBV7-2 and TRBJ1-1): GAGVSQSPSNKVTEKGKDVELRCDPISGHTALYWYRQSLGQGLEFLIYFQGNSAPDKSGLPSDRFSAERTGGSVSTLTIQRTQQEDSAVYLCASSLAEYTEAFFGQGTRLTVV.